Listed here is a single T cell receptor (beta chain). Its target is not known. This specimen belongs to a study of shared clonotypes between healthy human individuals. V lost 4 bases, J lost 6 bases, and 10 bases stayed unmatched. The CDR3 contains 15 residues. It was across several immunoSEQ plates that each subset's genomic DNA was evenly split. Sequencing was performed with immunoSEQ multiplex PCR; in TCRdb, only in-frame clones are kept and a portion is missing. Here the sample spans roughly 2.2 million clones, approximately 95% being singletons. Study-level points and caveats: Represented genetic and exposure-history diversity was restricted by having few donors. In a handful of donors, about 5% of naive CD4 clonotypes appeared in common.

This receptor was obtained from a man between 18 and 29 years old in good health. Some clones in this sample may be carry-over from other donors' samples. The specimen was naive CD4+ T cells from PBMCs. Subset: CD45RA+ positively selected. V and J are TRBV5-3 and TRBJ1-2; 9 nucleotides agree with TRBD1. TRBV5-3 is an ORF for which the function is uncertain. CDR3 residues: CARSPPGTGCDGYTF. CDR3 in DNA: TGTGCCAGAAGCCCACCCGGGACAGGGTGTGATGGCTACACCTTC.